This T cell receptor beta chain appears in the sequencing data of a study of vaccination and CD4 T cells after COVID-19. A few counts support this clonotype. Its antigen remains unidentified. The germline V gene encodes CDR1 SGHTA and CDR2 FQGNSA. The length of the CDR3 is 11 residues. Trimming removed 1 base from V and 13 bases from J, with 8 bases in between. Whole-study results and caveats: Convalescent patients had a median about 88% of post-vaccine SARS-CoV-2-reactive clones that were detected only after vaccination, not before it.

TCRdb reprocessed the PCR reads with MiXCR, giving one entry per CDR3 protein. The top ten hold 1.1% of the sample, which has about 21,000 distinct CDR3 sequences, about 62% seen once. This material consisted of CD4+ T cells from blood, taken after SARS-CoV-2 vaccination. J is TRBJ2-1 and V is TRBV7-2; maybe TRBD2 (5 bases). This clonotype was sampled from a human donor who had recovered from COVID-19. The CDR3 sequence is CASSLGERQFF. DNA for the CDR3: TGTGCCAGCAGCTTAGGGGAGAGACAGTTCTTC. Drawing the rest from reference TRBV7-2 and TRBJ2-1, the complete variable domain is GAGVSQSPSNKVTEKGKDVELRCDPISGHTALYWYRQSLGQGLEFLIYFQGNSAPDKSGLPSDRFSAERTGGSVSTLTIQRTQQEDSAVYLCASSLGERQFFGPGTRLTVL.